Listed below are T cell receptor beta chains from one sample, sequenced in a study of blood T cell repertoires in COVID-19. The protocol was immunoSEQ multiplex PCR, while the TCRdb copy is restricted to in-frame clones and leaves out a portion. In the table there are 25,000 to 30,000 clones, about 83% of which are singletons. What was sequenced was peripheral blood. These TCRs come from a human donor in a cohort sampled during active COVID-19. Both conserved end residues are part of each CDR3. Fields, in order: J gene, D gene, clone size, CDR3 length, V gene, CDR3 protein, CDR3 DNA. A D gene is named only where the DNA matches it firmly. Clone size is stated in some rows and not others, as once, few, many or a class when expanded.

TRBJ2-1 TRBD2 few 17 TRBV4-2 CASSQGTGLAGGNEQFF TGTGCCAGCAGCCAAGGGACCGGACTAGCGGGAGGGAATGAGCAGTTCTTC
TRBJ2-5 . . 15 TRBV6-5 CASTTLDFPGETQYF TGTGCCAGCACCACCCTAGATTTTCCAGGGGAGACCCAGTACTTC
TRBJ2-1 . . 15 TRBV5-1 CASTSGGTALDEQFF TGCGCCAGCACCTCTGGGGGGACAGCCTTGGATGAGCAGTTCTTC
TRBJ2-3 TRBD2 . 16 TRBV24-1 CATSDPGTSGRDTQYF TGTGCCACCAGTGACCCGGGGACTAGCGGGAGGGATACGCAGTATTTT
TRBJ2-1 . . 19 TRBV21-1 CASSHGDRGPVSSYNEQFF TGTGCCAGCAGCCATGGGGACAGGGGGCCCGTTAGCTCCTACAATGAGCAGTTCTTC
TRBJ2-7 . once 14 TRBV18 CASSQRVGGNEQYF TGTGCCAGCTCACAAAGAGTCGGAGGGAACGAGCAGTACTTC
TRBJ1-1 . . 13 TRBV25-1 CASSEPPRVKAFF TGTGCCAGCAGTGAACCCCCGCGGGTGAAGGCTTTCTTT
TRBJ1-1 . . 15 TRBV7-2 CASRRSPTGHTEAFF TGTGCCAGCAGAAGATCCCCCACAGGGCACACTGAAGCTTTCTTT
TRBJ2-3 . . 15 TRBV14 CASSQGGGSLYTQYF TGTGCCAGCAGCCAAGGCGGAGGCTCCCTATATACGCAGTATTTT
TRBJ2-3 TRBD2 . 14 TRBV18 CASSPGGSTDTQYF TGTGCCAGCTCACCGGGAGGGAGCACAGATACGCAGTATTTT
TRBJ2-5 . . 13 TRBV5-1 CASSSGDQETQYF TGCGCCAGCAGCTCAGGGGACCAAGAGACCCAGTACTTC
TRBJ2-7 TRBD2 . 15 TRBV3-1/TRBV3-2 CASSQDPSGTYEQYF TGTGCCAGCAGCCAAGATCCTAGCGGGACCTACGAGCAGTACTTC
TRBJ2-1 TRBD2 . 15 TRBV7-2 CASSWTSGPYNEQFF TGTGCCAGCAGCTGGACTAGCGGGCCTTACAATGAGCAGTTCTTC
TRBJ2-1 TRBD2 . 16 TRBV9 CASSAHGTSGYNEQFF TGTGCCAGCAGCGCGCACGGGACTAGCGGATACAATGAGCAGTTCTTC
TRBJ1-2 TRBD1 . 12 TRBV6-5 CLTGQGDYGYTF TGCCTAACCGGACAGGGTGACTATGGCTACACCTTC
TRBJ2-2 TRBD2 . 14 TRBV6-2/TRBV6-3 CASSLSGRTGELFF TGTGCCAGCAGTCTTAGCGGGAGAACCGGGGAGCTGTTTTTT
TRBJ1-4 . . 15 TRBV4-3 CASSQEQGLGEKLFF TGCGCCAGCAGCCAAGAGCAGGGTCTCGGTGAAAAACTGTTTTTT
TRBJ2-3 . once 16 TRBV19 CASSIIAGSSTDTQYF TGTGCCAGTAGTATTATCGCGGGGTCTAGCACAGATACGCAGTATTTT
TRBJ1-2 TRBD1 . 13 TRBV6-5 CASRQGANYGYTF TGTGCCAGCCGACAGGGAGCTAACTATGGCTACACCTTC
TRBJ2-1 TRBD2 . 16 TRBV5-1 CASSLAGTSEYNEQFF TGCGCCAGCAGCTTGGCCGGGACTAGCGAATACAATGAGCAGTTCTTC
TRBJ2-2 TRBD1 . 15 TRBV5-1 CASSPGTANTGELFF TGCGCCAGCAGCCCCGGGACAGCGAACACCGGGGAGCTGTTTTTT
TRBJ1-1 . . 15 TRBV5-8 CASSLDIGLNTEAFF TGTGCCAGCAGCTTGGACATCGGGTTGAACACTGAAGCTTTCTTT
TRBJ1-5 . . 18 TRBV23-1 CASSSQSGGLRCNQPQHF TGCGCCAGCAGTTCACAATCGGGGGGACTCCGATGCAATCAGCCCCAGCATTTT
TRBJ2-7 . . 13 TRBV2 CASSVRGSAEQYF TGTGCCAGCAGTGTCAGGGGATCGGCCGAGCAGTACTTC
TRBJ2-1 TRBD2 . 15 TRBV2 CASSKGLAGSNEQFF TGTGCCAGCAGCAAGGGACTAGCGGGGTCCAATGAGCAGTTCTTC
TRBJ2-7 TRBD2 . 18 TRBV5-1 CASSFTFLGGRAKAEQYF TGCGCCAGCAGCTTCACCTTTCTAGGCGGGAGGGCCAAAGCCGAGCAGTACTTC
TRBJ1-4 TRBD1 . 18 TRBV5-6 CASSLEGQGGVIRGKLFF TGTGCCAGCAGCTTGGAGGGACAGGGGGGCGTGATAAGGGGAAAACTGTTTTTT
TRBJ2-7 TRBD1 . 15 TRBV18 CASSPNRGQGYEQYF TGTGCCAGCTCACCAAATAGGGGACAGGGCTACGAGCAGTACTTC
TRBJ1-4 TRBD1 . 19 TRBV5-1 CASSSTYRDRGAANEKLFF TGCGCCAGCAGCTCTACCTACCGGGACAGGGGTGCAGCTAATGAAAAACTGTTTTTT
TRBJ1-1 . . 13 TRBV5-1 CASRPAGVTEAFF TGCGCCAGCCGGCCCGCAGGGGTCACTGAAGCTTTCTTT
TRBJ2-3 . . 13 TRBV15 CATSRRLADTQYF TGTGCCACCAGCCGCCGACTCGCGGATACGCAGTATTTT
TRBJ2-7 TRBD1 . 13 TRBV7-3 CASSRQGSYEQYF TGTGCCAGCAGCCGACAGGGATCCTACGAGCAGTACTTC
TRBJ2-3 TRBD2 . 17 TRBV14 CASSRPVRGGLTDTQYF TGTGCCAGCAGCCGCCCCGTGCGGGGGGGGCTCACAGATACGCAGTATTTT
TRBJ1-2 TRBD1 . 14 TRBV28 CASSSRDRAYGYTF TGTGCCAGCAGCAGCCGGGACAGGGCCTATGGCTACACCTTC
TRBJ2-7 TRBD1 once 17 TRBV2 CASTTSTGTGSADEQYF TGTGCCAGCACGACTTCGACCGGGACAGGGTCGGCTGACGAGCAGTACTTC
TRBJ1-3 . once 17 TRBV5-5 CASSLEGRINSGNTIYF TGTGCCAGCAGCTTGGAAGGCAGGATAAACTCTGGAAACACCATATATTTT
TRBJ2-2 TRBD1 . 15 TRBV19 CASRRQGAGTGELFF TGTGCCAGTAGGAGGCAGGGGGCGGGGACCGGGGAGCTGTTTTTT
TRBJ1-2 . . 12 TRBV2 CASSEEGYGYTF TGTGCCAGCAGTGAAGAGGGGTATGGCTACACCTTC
TRBJ2-1 . . 17 TRBV27 CASSSPGWVAPTREQFF TGTGCCAGCAGTTCCCCCGGGTGGGTTGCCCCTACAAGGGAGCAGTTCTTC
TRBJ2-7 TRBD2 . 14 TRBV7-2 CASSLVTSFHEQYF TGTGCCAGCAGCTTAGTGACTAGCTTCCACGAGCAGTACTTC
TRBJ2-3 TRBD2 . 17 TRBV7-6 CASSPRTSGGLTDTQYF TGTGCCAGCAGCCCTCGGACTAGCGGGGGCCTCACAGATACGCAGTATTTT
TRBJ2-7 TRBD1 . 15 TRBV5-1 CASSRQTGGRYEQYF TGCGCCAGCAGTCGGCAGACAGGGGGCAGGTACGAGCAGTACTTC
TRBJ1-1 TRBD1 . 14 TRBV18 CASSPGDRDTEAFF TGTGCCAGCTCACCGGGGGACAGGGACACTGAAGCTTTCTTT
TRBJ2-5 TRBD2 . 16 TRBV5-1 CASTLWGRGDQETQYF TGCGCCAGCACCCTATGGGGGCGGGGGGACCAAGAGACCCAGTACTTC
TRBJ2-7 TRBD2 . 17 TRBV4-1 CASSQDEPSGKRVEQYF TGCGCCAGCAGCCAAGACGAGCCTAGCGGAAAACGGGTCGAGCAGTACTTC